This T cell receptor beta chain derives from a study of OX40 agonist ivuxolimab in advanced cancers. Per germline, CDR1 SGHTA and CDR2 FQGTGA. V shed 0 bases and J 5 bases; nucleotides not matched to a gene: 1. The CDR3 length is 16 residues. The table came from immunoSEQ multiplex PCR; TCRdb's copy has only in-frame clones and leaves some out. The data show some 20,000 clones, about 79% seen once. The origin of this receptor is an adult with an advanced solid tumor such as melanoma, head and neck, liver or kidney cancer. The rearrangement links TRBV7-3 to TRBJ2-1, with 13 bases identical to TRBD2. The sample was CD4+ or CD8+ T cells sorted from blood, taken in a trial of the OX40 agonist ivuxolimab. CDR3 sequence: CASSLTGTSGDNEQFF. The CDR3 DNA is TGTGCCAGCAGCTTAACGGGGACTAGCGGGGACAATGAGCAGTTCTTC.